A selection of T cell receptor beta chains follows, all from one sample in a study of CD8+ T cells in alopecia areata. Clones were read by immunoSEQ multiplex PCR, and TCRdb kept only the in-frame ones, dropping some. The sample shows some 110,000 clones, about three fifths of them seen only once. The specimen was CD8+ T cells sorted from blood, collected at week 24, from a patient treated with tofacitinib. The receptors originated from a human donor with alopecia areata. Both conserved end residues are part of each CDR3. D genes are given only for firm matches. Expanded clones are given a class, and other clones once, few, many or no size at all.

d_gene: NA; v_gene: TRBV6-1; j_gene: TRBJ1-2; abundance: NA; len: 11; CDR3nt: TGTGCCAGCAGTGAAGGTCTGCCCGACACCTTC; CDR3aa: CASSEGLPDTF
d_gene: NA; v_gene: TRBV7-8; j_gene: TRBJ2-3; abundance: few; len: 11; CDR3nt: TGTGCCAGCAGCCTAGCGGATACGCAGTATTTT; CDR3aa: CASSLADTQYF
d_gene: NA; v_gene: TRBV27; j_gene: TRBJ2-5; abundance: NA; len: 14; CDR3nt: TGTGCCAGCAGTTGGCGGGACCCCGAAGAGACCCAGTACTTC; CDR3aa: CASSWRDPEETQYF
d_gene: NA; v_gene: TRBV7-9; j_gene: TRBJ2-7; abundance: NA; len: 15; CDR3nt: TGTGCCAGCAGCTCGTACGAGGGGCCCAACTACGAGCAGTACTTC; CDR3aa: CASSSYEGPNYEQYF
d_gene: TRBD1; v_gene: TRBV25-1; j_gene: TRBJ2-5; abundance: NA; len: 18; CDR3nt: TGTGCCAGCAGTGAACCAGGACAGGCGGAACGATTTCAAGAGACCCAGTACTTC; CDR3aa: CASSEPGQAERFQETQYF
d_gene: TRBD1; v_gene: TRBV29-1; j_gene: TRBJ2-3; abundance: few; len: 13; CDR3nt: TGCAGCGCGGGGACAGGGGCTTCAGATACGCAGTATTTT; CDR3aa: CSAGTGASDTQYF
d_gene: NA; v_gene: TRBV29-1; j_gene: TRBJ2-7; abundance: NA; len: 13; CDR3nt: TGCAGCGTTGTAGCAGGGGTCTCCTACGAGCAGTACTTC; CDR3aa: CSVVAGVSYEQYF
d_gene: NA; v_gene: TRBV7-9; j_gene: TRBJ2-5; abundance: NA; len: 14; CDR3nt: TGTGCCAGCAGCCCTCGGGGGGCGTGGGAGACCCAGTACTTC; CDR3aa: CASSPRGAWETQYF
d_gene: NA; v_gene: TRBV23-1; j_gene: TRBJ2-7; abundance: few; len: 14; CDR3nt: TGCGCCAGCAGTATTACGGGGACCGGCCACGAGCAGTACTTC; CDR3aa: CASSITGTGHEQYF
d_gene: NA; v_gene: TRBV7-9; j_gene: TRBJ1-5; abundance: NA; len: 15; CDR3nt: TGTGCCAGCAGCCACCAATCAGGAAGCAATCAGCCCCAGCATTTT; CDR3aa: CASSHQSGSNQPQHF
d_gene: TRBD1; v_gene: TRBV2; j_gene: TRBJ2-7; abundance: NA; len: 15; CDR3nt: TGTGCCAGCAGTGAAGGACAGGGCCTTTCCTACGAGCAGTACTTC; CDR3aa: CASSEGQGLSYEQYF
d_gene: TRBD1; v_gene: TRBV10-3; j_gene: TRBJ2-1; abundance: NA; len: 18; CDR3nt: TGTGCCATCAGTGATTCGGACAGGGGATTCCACACCTACAATGAGCAGTTCTTC; CDR3aa: CAISDSDRGFHTYNEQFF
d_gene: TRBD1; v_gene: TRBV29-1; j_gene: TRBJ1-1; abundance: few; len: 14; CDR3nt: TGCAGCGTTGAACCCCAGGGGGCCGGGACTGAAGCTTTCTTT; CDR3aa: CSVEPQGAGTEAFF
d_gene: TRBD2; v_gene: TRBV9; j_gene: TRBJ2-5; abundance: NA; len: 15; CDR3nt: TGTGCCAGCAGCGCCCCCGGGGGGGGCAGGGAGACCCAGTACTTC; CDR3aa: CASSAPGGGRETQYF
d_gene: NA; v_gene: TRBV5-4; j_gene: TRBJ2-5; abundance: few; len: 13; CDR3nt: TGTGCCAGCAGCCCGGCGCTGCAAGAGACCCAGTACTTC; CDR3aa: CASSPALQETQYF
d_gene: TRBD1; v_gene: TRBV20-1; j_gene: TRBJ1-2; abundance: NA; len: 11; CDR3nt: TGCAGGCTCCCAGGGGGGCCTGGCTACACCTTC; CDR3aa: CRLPGGPGYTF
d_gene: TRBD1; v_gene: TRBV7-8; j_gene: TRBJ2-6; abundance: NA; len: 17; CDR3nt: TGTGCCAGCAGCTATGGGACAGTTACCTCTGGGGCCAACGTCCTGACTTTC; CDR3aa: CASSYGTVTSGANVLTF
d_gene: NA; v_gene: TRBV2; j_gene: TRBJ1-1; abundance: NA; len: 14; CDR3nt: TGTGCCAGCATGGGGGTCGGGGGTAACACTGAAGCTTTCTTT; CDR3aa: CASMGVGGNTEAFF
d_gene: NA; v_gene: TRBV13; j_gene: TRBJ2-6; abundance: NA; len: 15; CDR3nt: TGTGCCAGCAGCCCCACCCTGGGAGGGGCCAACGTCCTGACTTTC; CDR3aa: CASSPTLGGANVLTF
d_gene: NA; v_gene: TRBV13; j_gene: TRBJ1-2; abundance: NA; len: 14; CDR3nt: TGTGCCAGCACCTGGGCCTCGTCCAACTATGGCTACACCTTC; CDR3aa: CASTWASSNYGYTF
d_gene: TRBD2; v_gene: TRBV15; j_gene: TRBJ2-5; abundance: NA; len: 15; CDR3nt: TGTGCCACCAGCACCCCACTAGCGGGGGAAGAGACCCAGTACTTC; CDR3aa: CATSTPLAGEETQYF
d_gene: NA; v_gene: TRBV4-1; j_gene: TRBJ1-2; abundance: NA; len: 15; CDR3nt: TGCGCCAGCAGCCCTGTGGGAGGGGTTGACTATGGCTACACCTTC; CDR3aa: CASSPVGGVDYGYTF
d_gene: NA; v_gene: TRBV30; j_gene: TRBJ2-2; abundance: NA; len: 14; CDR3nt: TGTGCCTGGTTAACGGACCTGGGCACCGGGGAGCTGTTTTTT; CDR3aa: CAWLTDLGTGELFF
d_gene: NA; v_gene: TRBV27; j_gene: TRBJ1-1; abundance: NA; len: 14; CDR3nt: TGTGCCAGCAGGGAGGGCTCCCTGAGGACTGAAGCTTTCTTT; CDR3aa: CASREGSLRTEAFF
d_gene: TRBD1; v_gene: TRBV30; j_gene: TRBJ1-2; abundance: NA; len: 13; CDR3nt: TGTGCCTGGAGTGTCGGGACAGTCTTAGGCTACACCTTC; CDR3aa: CAWSVGTVLGYTF
d_gene: TRBD2; v_gene: TRBV5-1; j_gene: TRBJ2-1; abundance: NA; len: 17; CDR3nt: TGCGCCAGCAGCTTGGGGGCTAGCGGTTTTACCTACAATGAGCAGTTCTTC; CDR3aa: CASSLGASGFTYNEQFF
d_gene: NA; v_gene: TRBV30; j_gene: TRBJ1-5; abundance: NA; len: 13; CDR3nt: TGTGCCTGGAACCAGGTGGGGGGTCAGCCCCAGCATTTT; CDR3aa: CAWNQVGGQPQHF
d_gene: NA; v_gene: TRBV5-1; j_gene: TRBJ1-6; abundance: NA; len: 15; CDR3nt: TGCGCCAGCAGCTTGGGAGGTTTCGCGGATTCACCCCTCCACTTT; CDR3aa: CASSLGGFADSPLHF
d_gene: TRBD1; v_gene: TRBV5-6; j_gene: TRBJ2-7; abundance: few; len: 15; CDR3nt: TGTGCCAGCAGCGGAGGGACAGGGAAGACCTACGAGCAGTACTTC; CDR3aa: CASSGGTGKTYEQYF
d_gene: TRBD2; v_gene: TRBV4-1; j_gene: TRBJ2-7; abundance: NA; len: 16; CDR3nt: TGCGCCAGCAGCCACGGCGGGGGGGCCGCTTTCTACGAGCAGTACTTC; CDR3aa: CASSHGGGAAFYEQYF
d_gene: NA; v_gene: TRBV29-1; j_gene: TRBJ1-1; abundance: NA; len: 14; CDR3nt: TGCAGCGTTGAAGAGAGGCTTGGGACCACTGAAGCTTTCTTT; CDR3aa: CSVEERLGTTEAFF
d_gene: TRBD2; v_gene: TRBV5-1; j_gene: TRBJ2-1; abundance: many; len: 15; CDR3nt: TGCGCCAGCCGTTATAGCGGGGGGGCCTTGAGTGAGCAGTTCTTC; CDR3aa: CASRYSGGALSEQFF
d_gene: TRBD1; v_gene: TRBV4-1; j_gene: TRBJ1-5; abundance: NA; len: 16; CDR3nt: TGCGCCAGCAGCCAAGGTGACGGACAGGTCAATCAGCCCCAGCATTTT; CDR3aa: CASSQGDGQVNQPQHF
d_gene: NA; v_gene: TRBV7-9; j_gene: TRBJ1-4; abundance: NA; len: 16; CDR3nt: TGTGCCAGCAGCTCCCCCCGGGGGCCTGCGTCACCCGAACTGTTTTTT; CDR3aa: CASSSPRGPASPELFF
d_gene: TRBD2; v_gene: TRBV27; j_gene: TRBJ2-2; abundance: few; len: 15; CDR3nt: TGTGCCAGCAGTTTTAGCGGGGCGAACACCGGGGAGCTGTTTTTT; CDR3aa: CASSFSGANTGELFF
d_gene: NA; v_gene: TRBV15; j_gene: TRBJ1-5; abundance: NA; len: 15; CDR3nt: TGTGCCACCAGCGCGGGGGGGTATAGCAATCAGCCCCAGCATTTT; CDR3aa: CATSAGGYSNQPQHF
d_gene: TRBD1; v_gene: TRBV10-3; j_gene: TRBJ1-5; abundance: NA; len: 18; CDR3nt: TGTGCCATCAGTGAGTCTAGTGGGACAGGGGCCTACAATCAGCCCCAGCATTTT; CDR3aa: CAISESSGTGAYNQPQHF
d_gene: NA; v_gene: TRBV18; j_gene: TRBJ2-7; abundance: NA; len: 16; CDR3nt: TGTGCCAGCTCACCACCGTTAGGGGCTGATACCTACGAGCAGTACTTC; CDR3aa: CASSPPLGADTYEQYF
d_gene: NA; v_gene: TRBV2; j_gene: TRBJ1-3; abundance: few; len: 14; CDR3nt: TGTGCCAGCAATCAGCAGCCCGCCGGAAACACCATATATTTT; CDR3aa: CASNQQPAGNTIYF
d_gene: TRBD1; v_gene: TRBV4-3; j_gene: TRBJ2-7; abundance: NA; len: 14; CDR3nt: TGCGCCAGCAGCCCCGGGACAGGACTCTACGAGCAGTACTTC; CDR3aa: CASSPGTGLYEQYF
d_gene: NA; v_gene: TRBV19; j_gene: TRBJ1-1; abundance: NA; len: 16; CDR3nt: TGTGCCAGTAGTATTGGGGAACAGGGCCTGAACACTGAAGCTTTCTTT; CDR3aa: CASSIGEQGLNTEAFF
d_gene: NA; v_gene: TRBV5-1; j_gene: TRBJ1-2; abundance: NA; len: 14; CDR3nt: TGCGCCAGCAGCTTGGGAACAGAGAACTATGGCTACACCTTC; CDR3aa: CASSLGTENYGYTF
d_gene: TRBD1; v_gene: TRBV7-9; j_gene: TRBJ1-4; abundance: NA; len: 14; CDR3nt: TGTGCCAGCAGCGCCCGACAGGGTAACGAAAAACTGTTTTTT; CDR3aa: CASSARQGNEKLFF
d_gene: NA; v_gene: TRBV27; j_gene: TRBJ2-5; abundance: NA; len: 15; CDR3nt: TGTGCCAGCAGTTCCCTTTCTACGCGCCAAGAGACCCAGTACTTC; CDR3aa: CASSSLSTRQETQYF
d_gene: NA; v_gene: TRBV30; j_gene: TRBJ2-3; abundance: NA; len: 14; CDR3nt: TGTGCCTGGAGCGCCGGGGTCCCCACAGATACGCAGTATTTT; CDR3aa: CAWSAGVPTDTQYF
d_gene: TRBD2; v_gene: TRBV9; j_gene: TRBJ2-1; abundance: NA; len: 15; CDR3nt: TGTGCCAGCAGCGCACTAGCGGGGGGGCAGGGTGAGCAGTTCTTC; CDR3aa: CASSALAGGQGEQFF